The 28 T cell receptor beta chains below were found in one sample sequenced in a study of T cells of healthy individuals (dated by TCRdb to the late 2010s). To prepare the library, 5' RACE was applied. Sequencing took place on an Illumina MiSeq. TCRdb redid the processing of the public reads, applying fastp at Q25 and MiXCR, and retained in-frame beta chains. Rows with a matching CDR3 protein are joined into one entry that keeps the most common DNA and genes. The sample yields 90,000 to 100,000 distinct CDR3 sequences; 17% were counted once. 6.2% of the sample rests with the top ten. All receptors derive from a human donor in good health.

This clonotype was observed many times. CDR3 residues: CASSSQGRDTGELFF. CDR3 nucleotides: TGTGCCAGCAGTTCCCAGGGGAGGGACACCGGGGAGCTGTTTTTT. This chain connects TRBV28 to TRBJ2-2; TRBD2 is a possible D gene (7 bases). V gave up 4 bases and J gave up 3 bases, with 12 bases separating them. This CDR3 has 15 residues. The V gene's germline CDR1 is MDHEN and CDR2 SYDVKM.

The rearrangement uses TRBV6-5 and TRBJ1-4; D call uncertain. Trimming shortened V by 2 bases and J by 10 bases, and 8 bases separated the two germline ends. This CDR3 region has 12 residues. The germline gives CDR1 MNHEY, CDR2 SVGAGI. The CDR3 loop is CASSYLGGKLFF. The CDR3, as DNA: TGTGCCAGCAGTTACCTTGGCGGAAAACTGTTTTTT.

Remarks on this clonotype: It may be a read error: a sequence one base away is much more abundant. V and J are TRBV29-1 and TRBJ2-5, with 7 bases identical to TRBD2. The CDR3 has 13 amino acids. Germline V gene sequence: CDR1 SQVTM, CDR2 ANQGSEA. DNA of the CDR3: TGCAGCGCCGGGGAGGGCACACAAGAGGCCCAGTACTTC. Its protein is CSAGEGTQEAQYF.

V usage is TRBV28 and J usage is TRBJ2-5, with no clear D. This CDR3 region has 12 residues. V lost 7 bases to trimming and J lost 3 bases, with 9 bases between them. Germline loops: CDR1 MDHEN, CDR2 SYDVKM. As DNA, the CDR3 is TGTGCCAGCACCTCGAATGAAGAGACCCAGTACTTC. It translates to CASTSNEETQYF. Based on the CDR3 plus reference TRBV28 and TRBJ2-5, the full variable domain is DVKVTQSSRYLVKRTGEKVFLECVQDMDHENMFWYRQDPGLGLRLIYFSYDVKMKEKGDIPEGYSVSREKKERFSLILESASTNQTSMYLCASTSNEETQYFGPGTRLLVL.

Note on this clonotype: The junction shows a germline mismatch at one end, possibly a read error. The CDR3 DNA is TGCGTCAGCAGCCGAGGGACTAGAACCTACAATGAGCAGTTCTTC. Translation: CVSSRGTRTYNEQFF. The chain links TRBV4-1 to TRBJ2-1; TRBD2 matches at 8 bases. CDR1 is MGHRA and CDR2 is YSYEKL in the germline V gene. CDR3 length: 15 amino acids.

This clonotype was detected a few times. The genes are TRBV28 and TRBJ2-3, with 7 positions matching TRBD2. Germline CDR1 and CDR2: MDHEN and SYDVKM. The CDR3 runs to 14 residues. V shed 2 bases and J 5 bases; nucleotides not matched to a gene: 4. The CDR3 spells CASSLGGEGDTQYF. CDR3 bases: TGTGCCAGCAGTTTAGGGGGGGAGGGAGATACGCAGTATTTT.

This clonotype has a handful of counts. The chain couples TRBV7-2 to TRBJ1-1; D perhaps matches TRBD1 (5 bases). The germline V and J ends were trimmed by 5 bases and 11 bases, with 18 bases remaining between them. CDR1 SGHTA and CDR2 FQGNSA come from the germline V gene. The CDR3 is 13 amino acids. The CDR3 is CASSPAGLRYAFF. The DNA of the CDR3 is TGTGCCAGCAGCCCCGCGGGACTCCGGTACGCTTTCTTT. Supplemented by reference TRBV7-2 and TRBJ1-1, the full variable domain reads GAGVSQSPSNKVTEKGKDVELRCDPISGHTALYWYRQSLGQGLEFLIYFQGNSAPDKSGLPSDRFSAERTGGSVSTLTIQRTQQEDSAVYLCASSPAGLRYAFFGQGTRLTVV.

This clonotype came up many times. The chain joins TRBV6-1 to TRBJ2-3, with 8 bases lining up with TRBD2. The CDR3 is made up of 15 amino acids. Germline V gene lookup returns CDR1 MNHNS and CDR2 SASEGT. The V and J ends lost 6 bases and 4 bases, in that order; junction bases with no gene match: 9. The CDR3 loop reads CASRDSYSGADTQYF. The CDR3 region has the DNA TGTGCCAGCAGGGACAGTTATAGCGGGGCAGATACGCAGTATTTT.

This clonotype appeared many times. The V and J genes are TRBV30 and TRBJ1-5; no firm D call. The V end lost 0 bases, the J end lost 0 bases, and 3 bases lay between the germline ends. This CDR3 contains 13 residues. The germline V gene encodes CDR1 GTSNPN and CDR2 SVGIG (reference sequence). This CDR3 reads CAWSVGSNQPQHF. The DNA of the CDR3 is TGTGCCTGGAGTGTAGGTAGCAATCAGCCCCAGCATTTT.

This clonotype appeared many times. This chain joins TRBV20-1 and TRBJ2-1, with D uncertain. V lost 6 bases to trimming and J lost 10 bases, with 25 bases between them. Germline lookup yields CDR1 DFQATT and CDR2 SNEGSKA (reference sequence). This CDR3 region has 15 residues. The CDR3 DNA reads TGCAGTGCGGGTTCGAGTCAGTTAGGAACGAGGGAGCAGTTCTTC. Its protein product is CSAGSSQLGTREQFF.

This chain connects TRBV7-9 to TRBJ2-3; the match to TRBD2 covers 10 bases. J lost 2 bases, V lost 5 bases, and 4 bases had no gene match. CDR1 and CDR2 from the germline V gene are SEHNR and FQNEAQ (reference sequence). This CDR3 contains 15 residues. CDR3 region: CASSGLAENTDTQYF. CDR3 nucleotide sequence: TGTGCCAGCAGCGGACTAGCGGAGAACACAGATACGCAGTATTTT.

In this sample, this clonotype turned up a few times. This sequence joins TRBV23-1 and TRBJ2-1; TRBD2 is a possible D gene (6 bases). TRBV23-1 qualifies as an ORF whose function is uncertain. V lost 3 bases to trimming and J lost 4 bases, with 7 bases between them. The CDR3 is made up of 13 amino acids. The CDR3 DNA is TGCGCCAGCAGTCACGGGACTTACAATGAGCAGTTCTTC. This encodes CASSHGTYNEQFF.

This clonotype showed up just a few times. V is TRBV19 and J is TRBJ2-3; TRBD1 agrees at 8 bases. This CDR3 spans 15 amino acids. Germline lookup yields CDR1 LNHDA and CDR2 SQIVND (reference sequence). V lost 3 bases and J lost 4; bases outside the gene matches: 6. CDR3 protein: CASSIRQGSADTQYF. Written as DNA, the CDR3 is TGTGCCAGTAGTATCCGACAGGGGTCGGCAGATACGCAGTATTTT.

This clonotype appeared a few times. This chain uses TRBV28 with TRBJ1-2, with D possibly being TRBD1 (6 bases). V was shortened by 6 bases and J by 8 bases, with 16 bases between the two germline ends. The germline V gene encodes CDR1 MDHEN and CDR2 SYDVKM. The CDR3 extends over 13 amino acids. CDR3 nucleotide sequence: TGTGCCAGCAGACGGACAGATATATGGGGCTACACCTTC. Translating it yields CASRRTDIWGYTF.

CDR3 bases: TGCGCCAGCAGCCAAGTGGTCTCTAGCTCCTACGAGCAGTACTTC. This sequence encodes CASSQVVSSSYEQYF. The chain employs TRBV4-3 and TRBJ2-7, with unresolved D. Germline values: CDR1 LGHNA, CDR2 YSLEER. The length of the CDR3 is 15 residues. V was trimmed by 1 base and J by 0 bases, leaving 10 bases between them.

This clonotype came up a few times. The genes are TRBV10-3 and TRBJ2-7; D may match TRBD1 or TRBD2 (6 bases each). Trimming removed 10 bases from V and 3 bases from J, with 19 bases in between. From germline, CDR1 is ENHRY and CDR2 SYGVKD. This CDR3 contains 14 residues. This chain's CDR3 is CATRGDGRGYEQYF. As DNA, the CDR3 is TGTGCCACAAGGGGGGACGGGCGGGGCTACGAGCAGTACTTC.

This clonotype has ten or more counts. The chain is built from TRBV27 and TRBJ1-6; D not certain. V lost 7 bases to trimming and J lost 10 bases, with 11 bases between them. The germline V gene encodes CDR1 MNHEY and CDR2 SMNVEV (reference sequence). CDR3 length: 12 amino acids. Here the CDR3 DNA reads TGTGCCAGCAAGAACTTTCGATCACCCCTCCACTTT. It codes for CASKNFRSPLHF.

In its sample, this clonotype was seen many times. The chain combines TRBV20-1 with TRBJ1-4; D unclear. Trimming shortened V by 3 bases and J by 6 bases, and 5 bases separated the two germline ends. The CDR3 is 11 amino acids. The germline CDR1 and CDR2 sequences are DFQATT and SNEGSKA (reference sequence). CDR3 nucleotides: TGCAGTGCTAGTTTAGATGAAAAACTGTTTTTT. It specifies CSASLDEKLFF.

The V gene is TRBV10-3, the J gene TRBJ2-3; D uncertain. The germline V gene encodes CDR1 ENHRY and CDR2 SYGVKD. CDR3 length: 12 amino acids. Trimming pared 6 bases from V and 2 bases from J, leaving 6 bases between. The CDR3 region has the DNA TGTGCCATCAGGGCCTCCACAGATACGCAGTATTTT. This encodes CAIRASTDTQYF.

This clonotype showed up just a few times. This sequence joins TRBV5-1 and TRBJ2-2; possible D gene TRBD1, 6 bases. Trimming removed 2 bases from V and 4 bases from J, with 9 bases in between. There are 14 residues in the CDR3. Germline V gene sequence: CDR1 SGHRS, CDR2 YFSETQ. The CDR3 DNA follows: TGCGCCAGCAGCTTCGGGGACACCACCGGGGAGCTGTTTTTT. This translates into CASSFGDTTGELFF.

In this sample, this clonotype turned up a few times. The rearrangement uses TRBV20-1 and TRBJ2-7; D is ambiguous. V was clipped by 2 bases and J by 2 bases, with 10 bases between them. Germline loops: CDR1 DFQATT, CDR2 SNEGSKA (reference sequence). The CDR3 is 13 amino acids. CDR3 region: CSARWVAPYEQYF. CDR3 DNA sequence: TGCAGTGCTAGATGGGTAGCTCCCTACGAGCAGTACTTC.

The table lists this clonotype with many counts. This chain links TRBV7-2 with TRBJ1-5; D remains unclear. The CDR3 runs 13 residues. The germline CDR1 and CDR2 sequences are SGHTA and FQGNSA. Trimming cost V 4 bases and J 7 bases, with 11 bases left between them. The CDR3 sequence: CASSSLSGQPQHF. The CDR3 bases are TGTGCCAGCAGCTCGCTGTCCGGGCAGCCCCAGCATTTT. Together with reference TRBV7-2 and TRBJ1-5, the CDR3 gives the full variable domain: GAGVSQSPSNKVTEKGKDVELRCDPISGHTALYWYRQSLGQGLEFLIYFQGNSAPDKSGLPSDRFSAERTGGSVSTLTIQRTQQEDSAVYLCASSSLSGQPQHFGDGTRLSIL.

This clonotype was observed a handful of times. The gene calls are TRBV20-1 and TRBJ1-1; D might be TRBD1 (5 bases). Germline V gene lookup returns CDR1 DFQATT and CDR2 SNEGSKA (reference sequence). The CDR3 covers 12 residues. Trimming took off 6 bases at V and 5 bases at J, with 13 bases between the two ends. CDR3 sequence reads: CSARRGFTEAFF. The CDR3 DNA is TGCAGTGCCCGGAGGGGATTTACTGAAGCTTTCTTT.

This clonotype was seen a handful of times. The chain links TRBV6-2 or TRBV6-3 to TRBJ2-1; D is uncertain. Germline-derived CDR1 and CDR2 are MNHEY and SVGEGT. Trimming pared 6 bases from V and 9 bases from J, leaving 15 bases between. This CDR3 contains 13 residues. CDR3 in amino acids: CASSPSYAGEQFF. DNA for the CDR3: TGTGCCAGCAGCCCGTCGTATGCCGGTGAGCAGTTCTTC.

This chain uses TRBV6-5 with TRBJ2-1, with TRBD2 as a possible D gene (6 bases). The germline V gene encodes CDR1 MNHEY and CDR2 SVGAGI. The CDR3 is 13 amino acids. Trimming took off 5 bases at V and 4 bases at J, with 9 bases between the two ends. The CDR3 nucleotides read TGTGCCAGCAGTGGCCGGGAGTACAATGAGCAGTTCTTC. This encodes CASSGREYNEQFF.

The DNA of the CDR3 is TGCAGTGCTAGAGCCGCTTTTCCTAGCACAGATACGCAGTATTTT. This gives the protein CSARAAFPSTDTQYF. V is TRBV20-1 and J is TRBJ2-3; no clear D gene. The CDR3 spans 15 residues. V lost 1 base, J lost 0 bases, and 11 bases lay in between. In germline, CDR1 is DFQATT, CDR2 SNEGSKA (reference sequence).

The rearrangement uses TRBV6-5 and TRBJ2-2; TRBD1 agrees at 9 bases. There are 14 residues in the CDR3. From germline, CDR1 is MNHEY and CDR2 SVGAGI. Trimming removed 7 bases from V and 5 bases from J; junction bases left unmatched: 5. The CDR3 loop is CASTPGQGTGELFF. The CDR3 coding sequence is TGTGCCAGCACTCCGGGACAGGGAACCGGGGAGCTGTTTTTT.

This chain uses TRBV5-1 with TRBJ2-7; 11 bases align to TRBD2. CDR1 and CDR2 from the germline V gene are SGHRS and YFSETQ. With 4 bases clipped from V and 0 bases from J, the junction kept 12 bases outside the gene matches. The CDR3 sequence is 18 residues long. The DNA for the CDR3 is TGCGCCAGCAGCCCACTAGCGGGGGCCGCTTTTAGCTCCTACGAGCAGTACTTC. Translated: CASSPLAGAAFSSYEQYF. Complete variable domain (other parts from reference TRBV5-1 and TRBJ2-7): KAGVTQTPRYLIKTRGQQVTLSCSPISGHRSVSWYQQTPGQGLQFLFEYFSETQRNKGNFPGRFSGRQFSNSRSEMNVSTLELGDSALYLCASSPLAGAAFSSYEQYFGPGTRLTVT.